This paragraph covers one T cell receptor (beta chain) sequence. The sample originates from a study of blood T cell repertoires in COVID-19. For the study at large: Acute and convalescent COVID-19 specimens originated in the United States, Italy and Spain. The cDNA or gDNA used as material had been derived from T cells, B-cell-depleted T cells, or PBMCs.

How the authors handled the data: Reference gene primer amplification yielded estimated nucleated cell counts. Method: immunoSEQ multiplex PCR; TCRdb's copy keeps in-frame clones and lacks some. The V and J calls and clone size were taken over from that table, and D and trimming were inferred from the DNA. The repertoire has roughly 100,000 clones, around 90% of them found once; the top ten carry approximately 3.4%. Germline CDR1 KGHSH, CDR2 LQKENI. V lost 3 bases and J lost 10, with 15 bases in between. This CDR3 contains 13 residues. The sequenced sample was peripheral blood. This TCR came from a woman aged 60-75 years with acute or convalescent COVID-19. The J gene is TRBJ1-1, the V gene TRBV18; D gene uncertain. The CDR3: CASSPLGDMGAFF. The CDR3 DNA reads as TGTGCCAGCTCACCCCTCGGGGATATGGGAGCTTTCTTT.